The rows below give T cell receptor beta chains drawn from one sample of a study of T-cell reconstitution after alpha-beta-depleted transplantation in children. One entry per CDR3 protein results from TCRdb running MiXCR on the PCR reads. The sample has around 70,000 distinct CDR3 sequences, roughly 11% seen once. The specimen comprised PBMCs, sampled before TCRalphabeta/CD19-depleted stem cell transplant. Receptor source: a boy aged 5-17 years with acute myeloid leukemia, due to receive a stem cell transplant. CDR3s include the opening cysteine and the closing phenylalanine or tryptophan. The D gene is left open where the match is weak. Some rows mark clone size as missing; the rest say once, few, many or name a class of expanded clone.

V: TRBV11-2
size: many
D: TRBD2
J: TRBJ2-1
CDR3: CASSLTGGGPYNEQFF
DNA: TGTGCCAGCAGCTTAACCGGCGGGGGGCCGTACAATGAGCAGTTCTTC

V: TRBV27
size: few
D: .
J: TRBJ2-6
CDR3: CASSLFPLGLLNPGANVLTF
DNA: TGTGCCAGCAGTTTATTTCCATTGGGACTCCTCAACCCTGGGGCCAACGTCCTGACTTTC

V: TRBV5-1
size: few
D: TRBD2
J: TRBJ2-1
CDR3: CASSLTSGGPNEQFF
DNA: TGCGCCAGCAGCTTGACTAGCGGGGGGCCGAATGAGCAGTTCTTC

V: TRBV20-1
size: many
D: .
J: TRBJ2-6
CDR3: CSARERSSGANVLTF
DNA: TGCAGTGCTAGGGAGAGGAGCTCTGGGGCCAACGTCCTGACTTTC

V: TRBV6-2/TRBV6-3
size: many
D: .
J: TRBJ2-7
CDR3: CASSLLAFYEQYF
DNA: TGTGCCAGCAGCTTACTAGCATTCTACGAGCAGTACTTC

V: TRBV7-8
size: many
D: TRBD1
J: TRBJ1-3
CDR3: CASSVGTAGNTIYF
DNA: TGTGCCAGCAGCGTCGGGACAGCTGGAAACACCATATATTTT

V: TRBV11-2
size: many
D: .
J: TRBJ2-5
CDR3: CASSPGDSGGETQYF
DNA: TGTGCCAGCAGCCCGGGGGACTCCGGTGGGGAGACCCAGTACTTC

V: TRBV19
size: many
D: TRBD2
J: TRBJ2-1
CDR3: CASSMYGGRGSGSYNEQFF
DNA: TGTGCCAGTAGTATGTACGGTGGACGCGGGAGTGGTTCCTACAATGAGCAGTTCTTC

V: TRBV15
size: many
D: .
J: TRBJ2-7
CDR3: CATSREDSRLTEQYF
DNA: TGTGCCACCAGCAGAGAGGACAGTAGACTAACCGAGCAGTACTTC

V: TRBV20-1
size: many
D: .
J: TRBJ1-5
CDR3: CSARAPYSNQPQHF
DNA: TGCAGTGCTAGAGCCCCGTATAGCAATCAGCCCCAGCATTTT

V: TRBV12-3/TRBV12-4
size: many
D: TRBD1
J: TRBJ1-2
CDR3: CASRGGTGAPHGYTF
DNA: TGTGCCAGCAGAGGGGGAACAGGGGCGCCCCATGGCTACACCTTC

V: TRBV4-3
size: few
D: TRBD2
J: TRBJ2-1
CDR3: CASRIAGGNNEQFF
DNA: TGCGCCAGCAGAATAGCGGGAGGGAACAATGAGCAGTTCTTC

V: TRBV6-2/TRBV6-3
size: .
D: .
J: TRBJ1-1
CDR3: CASSYSTGNPEAFF
DNA: TGTGCCAGCAGTTACTCGACCGGGAACCCTGAAGCTTTCTTT

V: TRBV13
size: few
D: TRBD2
J: TRBJ2-3
CDR3: CASSLGRLAGTDTQYF
DNA: TGTGCCAGCAGCTTAGGCCGGCTAGCGGGCACAGATACGCAGTATTTT

V: TRBV10-2
size: once
D: TRBD1
J: TRBJ1-2
CDR3: CASSIPGQISGYTF
DNA: TGCGCCAGCAGTATACCGGGACAGATTAGTGGCTACACCTTC

V: TRBV7-9
size: many
D: TRBD1
J: TRBJ1-2
CDR3: CASTHDRDYGYTF
DNA: TGTGCCAGCACCCATGACAGGGACTATGGCTACACCTTC

V: TRBV7-3
size: many
D: TRBD1
J: TRBJ1-3
CDR3: CASSSDRDFENTIYF
DNA: TGTGCCAGCAGCTCGGACAGGGATTTTGAAAACACCATATATTTT

V: TRBV15
size: many
D: .
J: TRBJ2-2
CDR3: CATSREPESGELFF
DNA: TGTGCCACCAGCAGAGAACCGGAGTCCGGGGAGCTGTTTTTT

V: TRBV12-3/TRBV12-4
size: many
D: TRBD1
J: TRBJ1-4
CDR3: CASSFSTGVPFYGKKLFF
DNA: TGTGCCAGCAGTTTTTCTACAGGGGTCCCCTTTTATGGAAAAAAACTGTTTTTT

V: TRBV6-1
size: many
D: TRBD2
J: TRBJ2-1
CDR3: CASSPRGGREQFF
DNA: TGTGCCAGCAGCCCTCGGGGGGGGCGAGAGCAGTTCTTC

V: TRBV5-1
size: many
D: .
J: TRBJ2-3
CDR3: CASTPGAQDTQYF
DNA: TGCGCCAGCACCCCCGGGGCCCAGGATACGCAGTATTTT

V: TRBV27
size: many
D: TRBD1
J: TRBJ2-5
CDR3: CASRPNRGPGVETQYF
DNA: TGTGCCAGCAGACCCAACAGGGGGCCCGGGGTGGAGACCCAGTACTTC

V: TRBV7-9
size: many
D: .
J: TRBJ2-3
CDR3: CASSPGQRYHTDTQYF
DNA: TGTGCCAGCAGCCCCGGACAGCGCTATCACACAGATACGCAGTATTTT

V: TRBV27
size: many
D: .
J: TRBJ2-3
CDR3: CASSLRSSSTDTQYF
DNA: TGTGCCAGCAGCCTCCGCAGTTCCTCCACAGATACGCAGTATTTT

V: TRBV7-3
size: .
D: .
J: TRBJ1-1
CDR3: CASSITERGVTEAFF
DNA: TGTGCCAGCAGCATTACGGAGAGGGGAGTCACTGAAGCTTTCTTT

V: TRBV4-3
size: many
D: .
J: TRBJ1-1
CDR3: CASSHLGGTEAFF
DNA: TGCGCCAGCAGCCACCTGGGGGGGACTGAAGCTTTCTTT

V: TRBV6-2/TRBV6-3
size: .
D: .
J: TRBJ2-1
CDR3: CASETNRASPDEQFF
DNA: TGTGCCAGCGAAACGAATAGGGCTTCCCCCGATGAGCAGTTCTTC

V: TRBV4-2
size: few
D: .
J: TRBJ2-1
CDR3: CASSQGQDHWGNEQFF
DNA: TGTGCCAGCAGCCAAGGACAAGACCATTGGGGCAATGAGCAGTTCTTC

V: TRBV28
size: .
D: .
J: TRBJ2-1
CDR3: CASSFVGVGTSSIRSYNEQFF
DNA: TGTGCCAGCAGTTTTGTTGGTGTGGGAACTAGCTCGATCCGCTCCTACAATGAGCAGTTCTTC

V: TRBV4-1
size: many
D: TRBD2
J: TRBJ2-1
CDR3: CASSRRLPLAGPDEQFF
DNA: TGCGCCAGCAGCCGTCGGCTCCCGCTAGCGGGGCCTGATGAGCAGTTCTTC

V: TRBV6-1
size: .
D: TRBD2
J: TRBJ2-7
CDR3: CASRLETSGRTYEQYF
DNA: TGTGCCAGCAGATTGGAAACTAGCGGGAGGACCTACGAGCAGTACTTC

V: TRBV28
size: many
D: .
J: TRBJ1-6
CDR3: CASRDYNSPLHF
DNA: TGTGCCAGCAGGGACTATAATTCACCCCTCCACTTT

V: TRBV24-1
size: many
D: TRBD1
J: TRBJ2-3
CDR3: CATGTSGTGRADTQYF
DNA: TGTGCCACCGGTACTTCCGGGACAGGGAGGGCAGATACGCAGTATTTT

V: TRBV6-6
size: .
D: .
J: TRBJ1-1
CDR3: CASRGARTEAFF
DNA: TGTGCCAGCAGGGGGGCGCGAACTGAAGCTTTCTTT

V: TRBV24-1
size: many
D: .
J: TRBJ2-2
CDR3: CATSGRLGKGPGELFF
DNA: TGTGCCACCAGTGGCCGCCTTGGGAAGGGGCCTGGGGAGCTGTTTTTT

V: TRBV27
size: many
D: .
J: TRBJ2-7
CDR3: CASSLGTAAGEQYF
DNA: TGTGCCAGCAGTTTGGGGACCGCCGCGGGCGAGCAGTACTTC

V: TRBV20-1
size: many
D: .
J: TRBJ2-5
CDR3: CSASAEKETQYF
DNA: TGCAGTGCTAGTGCCGAGAAAGAGACCCAGTACTTC

V: TRBV28
size: many
D: TRBD1
J: TRBJ1-4
CDR3: CASRGTGSEKLFF
DNA: TGTGCCAGCAGGGGGACAGGGAGTGAAAAACTGTTTTTT

V: TRBV7-2
size: many
D: .
J: TRBJ2-6
CDR3: CASSLRPLPTGANVLTF
DNA: TGTGCCAGCAGCCTCCGTCCCTTACCGACTGGGGCCAACGTCCTGACTTTC

V: TRBV12-3/TRBV12-4
size: many
D: .
J: TRBJ2-7
CDR3: CASSLAPGFDYEQYF
DNA: TGTGCCAGCAGTTTAGCTCCGGGTTTTGACTACGAGCAGTACTTC

V: TRBV5-5
size: many
D: .
J: TRBJ2-5
CDR3: CASSLGSSQETQYF
DNA: TGTGCCAGCAGCTTGGGGTCTAGCCAAGAGACCCAGTACTTC